Described below is a single T cell receptor (beta chain) sequence and its context. Antigen specificity is unknown. This sample was taken from a study of T cell responses to AZD1222 COVID-19 vaccine. Per germline, CDR1 KGHSH and CDR2 LQKENI. The ends lost 3 bases at V and 2 bases at J; junction bases unmatched: 7. The CDR3 is 16 residues long. Whole-study results and caveats: Unmutated variant regions reportedly attract nearly half of all spike-specific TCRs.

Libraries were prepared by immunoSEQ multiplex PCR; TCRdb keeps only in-frame clonotypes and omits some of them. The repertoire has about 80,000 clones, approximately 90% of them found once; the top ten carry around 8%. Sequencing was performed on peripheral blood, taken 28 days after the second AZD1222 dose. The chain uses TRBV18 and TRBJ2-5; 9 bases fit TRBD2. The TCR originated in an adult who received the AZD1222 COVID-19 vaccine. CDR3 sequence reads: CASSPGLAGTQETQYF. CDR3 DNA sequence: TGTGCCAGCTCACCCGGGCTAGCGGGAACACAAGAGACCCAGTACTTC.